This T cell receptor beta chain was found in a study of cytomegalovirus exposure and HLA in healthy donors. Regarding the study as a whole: The study found most TCR sequences rare, yet found some public TCRs in many donors. The CMV antigen specificity of three CMV-associated chains was confirmed through in vitro analysis. The Asian-associated ancestry cluster reportedly had fewer N-insertions than the approximately 700-donor mean in a later analysis.

Germline CDR1 reads SSHAT; CDR2 reads FNYEAQ (reference sequence). The CDR3 covers 16 residues. Amplification used 60 Vbeta primers and 13 Jbeta primers. TCRdb's copy holds only in-frame clones and misses some; the assay was immunoSEQ multiplex PCR. Among roughly 220,000 clones listed, 70% to 90% were seen once. This clone occurred a few times. Its antigen remains unidentified. Germline is not matched at one junction end, which may reflect a read error. The sequence was obtained from a man aged 25 to 45 in good health and CMV-seronegative. The V call is TRBV7-7, the J call TRBJ2-1; possibly TRBD1 for D (6 bases). The sample consisted of PBMCs. The CDR3 sequence is CASSLGRGEGYNEQFF. In DNA, the CDR3 is TGTGCTAGCAGCTTAGGCAGGGGAGAAGGCTACAATGAGCAGTTCTTC.